This T cell receptor beta chain comes out of a study of control samples from healthy donors and cancer patients. In the case of this clone: Other DNA sequences of this sample code for an identical CDR3.

V gave up 4 bases and J gave up 6 bases; unmatched junction bases: 8. CDR3 length: 15 residues. Germline lookup yields CDR1 MNHEY and CDR2 SVGEGT. Data came from immunoSEQ multiplex PCR; TCRdb stores just in-frame clones and leaves some out. The sample holds 150,000 to 200,000 clones. The sample consisted of blood. The genes are TRBV6-2 or TRBV6-3 and TRBJ2-2; 7 bases are shared with TRBD1. The TCR originated in a woman in her twenties or thirties in good health. The CDR3 region is CASSLTGKGSGELFF. The CDR3 bases are TGTGCCAGCAGTTTGACAGGGAAGGGTTCCGGGGAGCTGTTTTTT.